These 19 T cell receptor beta chains came from one sample sequenced in a study of blood T cell repertoires in COVID-19. Sequenced by immunoSEQ multiplex PCR; TCRdb stores in-frame clones only, minus some. The table lists roughly 320,000 clones, roughly nine tenths of them singletons. Source material: peripheral blood. Source of these receptors: a woman aged 25 to 45 with COVID-19, enrolled during active disease.

The gene calls are TRBV20-1 and TRBJ1-5; the match to TRBD1 covers 10 bases. The CDR3 has 14 amino acids. The V gene end was trimmed by 3 bases and the J gene end by 4 bases; junction bases not matched to a gene: 3. Germline V gene sequence: CDR1 DFQATT, CDR2 SNEGSKA (reference sequence). The CDR3 loop is CSASWTGGNQPQHF. The CDR3, as DNA: TGCAGTGCTAGTTGGACAGGGGGGAATCAGCCCCAGCATTTT.

The gene calls are TRBV5-6 and TRBJ1-1; no clear D gene. Germline CDR1 and CDR2: SGHDT and YYEEEE. V gave up 0 bases and J gave up 0 bases, with 6 bases separating them. The CDR3 totals 14 residues. Here the CDR3 DNA reads TGTGCCAGCAGCTTGGATCCGGTGAACACTGAAGCTTTCTTT. It codes for CASSLDPVNTEAFF.

The rearrangement links TRBV5-5 to TRBJ2-7, with TRBD2 matching over 7 bases. V lost 3 bases to trimming and J lost 3 bases; unmatched junction nucleotides: 6. This CDR3 has 14 amino acids. Germline V lookup: CDR1 SGHKS, CDR2 YYEKEE (reference sequence). CDR3 DNA: TGTGCCAGCAGCTCCGGACTAGGTTTCTACGAGCAGTACGTC. Translated, it gives CASSSGLGFYEQYV.

This clone is a singleton in its sample. The chain links TRBV9 to TRBJ2-5; 7 nucleotides line up with TRBD2. V lost 4 bases to trimming and J lost 3 bases; unmatched junction nucleotides: 9. Germline values: CDR1 SGDLS, CDR2 YYNGEE. The CDR3 has 15 residues. The CDR3 DNA reads TGTGCCAGCAGCTTGCCCCTGGCGGGGGAAGAGACCCAGTACTTC. Translating gives CASSLPLAGEETQYF.

This clone was recorded only once. CDR3 bases: TGTGCCAGCAGTGAAACCAGAGGGCGTCGAGATCAGCCCCAGCATTTT. Its protein product is CASSETRGRRDQPQHF. J is TRBJ1-5 and V is TRBV6-1; D remains unclear. The CDR3 is 16 amino acids. Germline V gene lookup returns CDR1 MNHNS and CDR2 SASEGT. Trimming left V 2 bases short and J 5 bases short, with 16 bases between.

Only a few counts were recorded for this clone. This sequence joins TRBV2 and TRBJ2-7; 8 bases fit TRBD1. The CDR3 loop spans 13 amino acids. V trimming: 6 bases; J trimming: 6 bases; junction bases outside the gene matches: 7. Germline assignment: CDR1 SNHLY and CDR2 FYNNEI. In DNA, the CDR3 is TGTGCCAGCAGGCCAGGGGGCTACTCCGAGCAGTACTTC. Protein: CASRPGGYSEQYF.

This clone was recorded only once. The chain is built from TRBV2 and TRBJ1-1; D is possibly TRBD1 (6 bases). Germline V gene lookup returns CDR1 SNHLY and CDR2 FYNNEI. The V and J ends lost 6 bases and 2 bases respectively, with 13 bases between them. There are 14 residues in the CDR3. The CDR3 protein is CASRAGQYNTEAFF. The DNA for the CDR3 is TGTGCCAGCAGAGCTGGACAGTACAACACTGAAGCTTTCTTT.

The V gene is TRBV30, the J gene TRBJ1-2; D possibly corresponds to TRBD1 (6 bases). CDR3 length: 13 amino acids. Trimming removed 4 bases from V and 8 bases from J, with 17 bases in between. Germline CDR1 and CDR2: GTSNPN and SVGIG (reference sequence). CDR3 DNA: TGTGCCTGGAACTCGGGGGGCAGTCACGGCTACACCTTC. Protein sequence: CAWNSGGSHGYTF. The complete variable domain, with remaining parts taken from reference TRBV30 and TRBJ1-2, reads SQTIHQWPATLVQPVGSPLSLECTVEGTSNPNLYWYRQAAGRGLQLLFYSVGIGQISSEVPQNLSASRPQDRQFILSSKKLLLSDSGFYLCAWNSGGSHGYTFGSGTRLTVV.

J is TRBJ1-2 and V is TRBV14; D possibly corresponds to TRBD1 (6 bases). The CDR3 has 15 amino acids. Deletions cut 0 bases from V and 4 bases from J, with 12 bases between. Germline lookup yields CDR1 SGHDN and CDR2 FVKESK. The CDR3 loop is CASSQDLRGFYGYTF. The DNA for the CDR3 is TGTGCCAGCAGCCAAGATCTCAGGGGTTTCTATGGCTACACCTTC.

Of note for this clone: The same CDR3 arises from other DNA sequences in this sample as well. This sequence joins TRBV7-2 and TRBJ2-5; maybe TRBD2 (6 bases). Per germline, CDR1 SGHTA and CDR2 FQGNSA. With 3 bases removed from V and 0 bases from J, the gap between germline ends came to 8 bases. The CDR3 loop spans 14 amino acids. CDR3 DNA: TGTGCCAGCAGCTTGGGGGGTAACCAAGAGACCCAGTACTTC. It yields the protein CASSLGGNQETQYF.

The gene calls are TRBV6-5 and TRBJ1-1, with TRBD1 matching 7 bases. The CDR3 consists of 15 residues. Germline CDR1 MNHEY, CDR2 SVGAGI. Trimming took 4 bases from V and 8 from J; bases not matched to a gene: 13. The CDR3 is CASSSPKRGTAEAFF. The CDR3 DNA is TGTGCCAGCAGTTCCCCGAAGAGGGGGACAGCCGAAGCTTTCTTT.

The J gene is TRBJ1-2, the V gene TRBV19; a weak D match, TRBD1 (5 bases). V was cut by 3 bases and J by 0 bases, with 8 bases left in between. Germline CDR1 LNHDA, CDR2 SQIVND (reference sequence). This CDR3 has 14 residues. The CDR3 nucleotides read TGTGCCAGTAGTATGGGGCCAGCTAACTATGGCTACACCTTC. It is translated as CASSMGPANYGYTF. Together with reference TRBV19 and TRBJ1-2, the CDR3 gives the full variable domain: DGGITQSPKYLFRKEGQNVTLSCEQNLNHDAMYWYRQDPGQGLRLIYYSQIVNDFQKGDIAEGYSVSREKKESFPLTVTSAQKNPTAFYLCASSMGPANYGYTFGSGTRLTVV.

The chain uses TRBV5-1 and TRBJ2-1, with a tentative D call TRBD2 (6 bases). The CDR3 is 14 amino acids. Trimming left V 0 bases short and J 12 bases short, with 16 bases between. Germline-derived CDR1 and CDR2 are SGHRS and YFSETQ. The CDR3 nucleotides are TGCGCCAGCAGCTTGGAACTAGTTAAGCGGGTGCAGTTCTTC. Its translation: CASSLELVKRVQFF.

This clone appeared a few times. The chain links TRBV12-3 or TRBV12-4 to TRBJ2-2; D unresolved. The CDR3 is made up of 13 amino acids. The V and J ends lost 6 bases and 6 bases respectively, with 11 bases between them. CDR3 sequence: CASSPYGSGELFF. In DNA form, the CDR3 reads TGTGCCAGCAGCCCCTACGGGTCCGGGGAGCTGTTTTTT.

The V call is TRBV7-9, the J call TRBJ2-7, with D perhaps TRBD1 (6 bases). The CDR3 has 15 residues. Germline values: CDR1 SEHNR, CDR2 FQNEAQ (reference sequence). Trimming pared 4 bases from V and 0 bases from J, leaving 13 bases between. DNA for the CDR3: TGTGCCAGCAGCTACCGGACAGAGAGCTCCTACGAGCAGTACTTC. As protein: CASSYRTESSYEQYF.

The rearrangement links TRBV30 to TRBJ1-5; D not resolved. The CDR3 runs 14 residues. Germline loops: CDR1 GTSNPN, CDR2 SVGIG (reference sequence). Trimming shortened V by 1 base and J by 2 bases, and 9 bases separated the two germline ends. CDR3 loop: CAWSEYYGNQPQHF. For the CDR3, the DNA is TGTGCCTGGAGTGAATACTACGGCAATCAGCCCCAGCATTTT.

The chain combines TRBV6-6 with TRBJ1-6; 7 bases fit TRBD1. The CDR3 has 14 residues. CDR1 is MNHNY, CDR2 SVGAGI, per germline (reference sequence). V shed 6 bases and J 4 bases; nucleotides not matched to a gene: 3. The CDR3 protein is CASRRDSYNSPLHF. The CDR3 DNA follows: TGTGCCAGCAGGAGGGACAGTTATAATTCACCCCTCCACTTT.

J is TRBJ2-2 and V is TRBV4-1, with 8 bases lining up with TRBD2. With V trimmed by 0 bases and J by 1 base, 13 bases remained unmatched. Germline loops: CDR1 MGHRA, CDR2 YSYEKL. The CDR3 sequence is 20 residues long. In DNA form, the CDR3 reads TGCGCCAGCAGCCAAGAAGGGACGCGGGGGGCCATGATGAACACCGGGGAGCTGTTTTTT. Amino acids: CASSQEGTRGAMMNTGELFF.

The rearrangement links TRBV9 to TRBJ2-7; 8 bases fit TRBD1. Per the germline V gene, CDR1 is SGDLS and CDR2 is YYNGEE. Trimming at V came to 3 bases and at J to 6 bases, leaving 8 bases not matched to a gene. The CDR3 is 14 residues long. DNA of the CDR3: TGTGCCAGCAGCGCAGGACAGGGCCTGGGCGAGCAGTACTTC. As protein: CASSAGQGLGEQYF.